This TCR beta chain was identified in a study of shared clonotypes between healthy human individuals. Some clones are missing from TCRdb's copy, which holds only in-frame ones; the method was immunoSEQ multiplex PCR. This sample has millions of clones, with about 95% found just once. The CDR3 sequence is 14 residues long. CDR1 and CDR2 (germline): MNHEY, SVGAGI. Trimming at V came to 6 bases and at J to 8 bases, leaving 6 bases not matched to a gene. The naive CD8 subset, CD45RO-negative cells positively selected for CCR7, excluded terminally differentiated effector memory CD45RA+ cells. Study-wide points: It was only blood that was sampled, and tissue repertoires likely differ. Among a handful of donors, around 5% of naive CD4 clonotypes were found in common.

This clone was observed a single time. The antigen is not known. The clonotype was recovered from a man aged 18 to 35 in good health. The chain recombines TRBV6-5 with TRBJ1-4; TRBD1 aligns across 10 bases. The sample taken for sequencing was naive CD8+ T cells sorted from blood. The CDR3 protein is CASSLDRGPEKLFF. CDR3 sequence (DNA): TGTGCCAGCAGCCTCGACAGGGGGCCCGAAAAACTGTTTTTT.